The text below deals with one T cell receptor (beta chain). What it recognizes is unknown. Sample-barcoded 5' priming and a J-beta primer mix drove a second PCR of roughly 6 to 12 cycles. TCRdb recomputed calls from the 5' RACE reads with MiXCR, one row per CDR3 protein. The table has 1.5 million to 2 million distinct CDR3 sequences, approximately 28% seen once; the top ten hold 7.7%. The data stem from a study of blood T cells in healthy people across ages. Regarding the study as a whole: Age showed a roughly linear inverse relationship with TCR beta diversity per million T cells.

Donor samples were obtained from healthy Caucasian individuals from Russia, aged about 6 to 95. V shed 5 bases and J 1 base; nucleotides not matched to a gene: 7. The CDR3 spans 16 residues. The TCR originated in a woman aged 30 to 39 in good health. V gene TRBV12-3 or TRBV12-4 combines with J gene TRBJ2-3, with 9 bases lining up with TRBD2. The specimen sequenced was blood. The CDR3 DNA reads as TGTGCCAGCAGTCAGCGTAGCGGGGGCCGCACAGATACGCAGTATTTT. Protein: CASSQRSGGRTDTQYF.